Following are 21 T cell receptor beta chains from one sample sequenced in a study of OX40 agonist ivuxolimab in advanced cancers. Generated by immunoSEQ multiplex PCR, the TCRdb table keeps only in-frame clones and is missing some. The table shows 60,000 to 85,000 clones, with around four fifths occurring only once. The sequencing here drew on CD4+ or CD8+ T cells sorted from blood, taken in a trial of the OX40 agonist ivuxolimab. Receptors were obtained from an adult with an advanced solid tumor such as melanoma, head and neck, liver or kidney cancer.

This clone has just a few counts. V gene TRBV9 combines with J gene TRBJ1-1; 11 bases agree with TRBD1. The CDR3 covers 15 residues. J gave up 5 bases and V 2 bases, and 5 bases lay outside the gene matches. The germline CDR1 and CDR2 sequences are SGDLS and YYNGEE. CDR3: CASSVPGQGVTEAFF. For the CDR3, the DNA is TGTGCCAGCAGCGTCCCGGGACAGGGGGTGACTGAAGCTTTCTTT.

The CDR3 sequence: CASSRIGLAGRETQYF. The CDR3 bases are TGTGCCAGCAGCCGGATCGGACTAGCGGGAAGGGAGACCCAGTACTTC. The chain joins TRBV11-1 to TRBJ2-5, with 12 bases aligning to TRBD2. The CDR3 contains 16 residues. J was trimmed by 5 bases and V by 5 bases; bases with no gene match: 9. Germline V CDR1 and CDR2: SGHAT, FQDESV (reference sequence).

CDR3 sequence reads: CASSPKTSGGAADTQYF. Written as DNA, the CDR3 is TGTGCCAGCAGCCCTAAGACTAGCGGGGGGGCCGCAGATACGCAGTATTTT. The rearrangement joins TRBV5-4 to TRBJ2-3; 14 bases fit TRBD2. The CDR3 totals 17 residues. With 4 bases clipped from V and 4 bases from J, the junction kept 8 bases outside the gene matches. Germline V lookup: CDR1 SGHNT, CDR2 YYREEE (reference sequence).

This clone was picked up one time. The V call is TRBV7-8, the J call TRBJ1-5; D ambiguous. Germline V lookup: CDR1 SGHVS, CDR2 FQNEAQ. The CDR3 totals 16 residues. V was clipped by 5 bases and J by 5 bases, with 19 bases between them. CDR3 region: CASSLLGGGPDQPQHF. The CDR3 DNA is TGTGCCAGCAGCCTACTCGGCGGAGGGCCCGATCAGCCCCAGCATTTT. The whole variable domain, filled in from reference TRBV7-8 and TRBJ1-5, reads GAGVSQSPRYKVAKRGQDVALRCDPISGHVSLFWYQQALGQGPEFLTYFQNEAQLDKSGLPSDRFFAERPEGSVSTLKIQRTQQEDSAVYLCASSLLGGGPDQPQHFGDGTRLSIL.

This chain connects TRBV18 to TRBJ1-6, with D tentatively TRBD1 (5 bases). This CDR3 is built from 12 residues. CDR1 is KGHSH and CDR2 is LQKENI in the germline V gene. Trimming stripped 3 bases from V and 9 bases from J, with 6 bases between. The CDR3 sequence is CASSPQGSPLHF. DNA of the CDR3: TGTGCCAGCTCACCCCAGGGTTCACCCCTCCACTTT. Drawing the rest from reference TRBV18 and TRBJ1-6, the complete variable domain is NAGVMQNPRHLVRRRGQEARLRCSPMKGHSHVYWYRQLPEEGLKFMVYLQKENIIDESGMPKERFSAEFPKEGPSILRIQQVVRGDSAAYFCASSPQGSPLHFGNGTRLTVT.

V and J are TRBV19 and TRBJ2-1; 10 nucleotides agree with TRBD1. The CDR3 loop spans 16 amino acids. The junction had 13 bases not matched to a gene; V was cut back by 5 bases and J by 9 bases. CDR1 and CDR2 (germline): LNHDA, SQIVND (reference sequence). This CDR3 reads CASSSWTGGIWVEQFF. CDR3 sequence (DNA): TGTGCCAGTAGTTCTTGGACAGGGGGAATTTGGGTTGAGCAGTTCTTC.

J is TRBJ2-7 and V is TRBV15, with D possibly being TRBD1 (5 bases). V was pared by 10 bases and J by 5 bases, with 18 bases between. Germline values: CDR1 LNHNV, CDR2 YYDKDF (reference sequence). The CDR3 is made up of 13 amino acids. The CDR3 reads CASYSQGPDEQYF. The CDR3 region has the DNA TGTGCCAGTTACAGTCAGGGTCCGGACGAGCAGTACTTC.

V is TRBV5-5 and J is TRBJ1-3; 7 positions match TRBD1. With V trimmed by 4 bases and J by 2 bases, 12 bases remained unmatched. The CDR3 has 17 residues. CDR1 and CDR2 (germline): SGHKS, YYEKEE (reference sequence). CDR3 region: CASSPWRMTGTGNTIYF. The CDR3 DNA sequence: TGTGCCAGCAGCCCTTGGCGAATGACAGGGACTGGAAACACCATATATTTT.

The rearrangement uses TRBV18 and TRBJ2-3; D not resolved. CDR1 is KGHSH and CDR2 is LQKENI in the germline V gene. The CDR3 totals 18 residues. V was shortened by 0 bases and J by 3 bases, with 19 bases between the two germline ends. CDR3 nucleotide sequence: TGTGCCAGCTCACCACCTGCTTATGACCCGCCGGAAACAGATACGCAGTATTTT. This translates into CASSPPAYDPPETDTQYF.

This chain links TRBV5-1 with TRBJ2-7; a weak D match, TRBD1 (5 bases). The V gene lost 0 bases and the J gene lost 3 bases, with 10 bases spanning the gap. This CDR3 is 14 amino acids long. The germline V gene has CDR1 SGHRS and CDR2 YFSETQ. The CDR3 sequence: CASSLGTGFYEQYF. CDR3 nucleotides: TGCGCCAGCAGCTTGGGAACAGGATTCTACGAGCAGTACTTC.

This clone appeared once. The chain uses TRBV15 and TRBJ2-3, with D possibly being TRBD2 (5 bases). The CDR3 totals 16 residues. With 6 bases removed from V and 2 bases from J, the gap between germline ends came to 18 bases. Per the germline V gene, CDR1 is LNHNV and CDR2 is YYDKDF (reference sequence). CDR3 sequence reads: CATRRRYTEATDTQYF. CDR3 nucleotides: TGTGCCACCAGGAGGAGGTATACGGAGGCCACAGATACGCAGTATTTT.

This chain joins TRBV7-2 and TRBJ2-5; TRBD2 aligns across 7 bases. The closer fit of TRBJ2-7 to the DNA end suggests the J call may be wrong. In germline, CDR1 is SGHTA, CDR2 FQGNSA. The CDR3 loop spans 18 amino acids. DNA of the CDR3: TGTGCCAGCAGCCCCCGCGGACTAGACTGGGAGACCCTATACGAGCAGTACTTC. It codes for CASSPRGLDWETLYEQYF.

This clone was seen only once. V is TRBV7-9 and J is TRBJ2-7, with TRBD2 matching over 14 bases. This CDR3 has 18 residues. Germline values: CDR1 SEHNR, CDR2 FQNEAQ (reference sequence). After removal of 5 bases from V and 5 bases from J, the junction contained 14 bases not matched to a gene. CDR3 protein: CASSHRTSGRTNRDEQYF. CDR3 DNA: TGTGCCAGCAGCCACCGGACTAGCGGGAGGACTAATCGGGACGAGCAGTACTTC.

This chain connects TRBV10-2 to TRBJ2-2, with D perhaps matching TRBD2 (5 bases). This CDR3 contains 16 residues. Trimming shortened V by 3 bases and J by 4 bases, and 15 bases separated the two germline ends. CDR1 is WSHSY, CDR2 SAAADI, per germline. The CDR3 DNA follows: TGCGCCAGCAGTGAAGGGAGCGCTGAGGCCACCGGGGAGCTGTTTTTT. It specifies CASSEGSAEATGELFF.

The chain carries TRBV28 and TRBJ1-1; D gene unclear. The length of the CDR3 is 14 residues. The germline V and J ends were trimmed by 6 bases and 1 base, with 12 bases remaining between them. CDR1 MDHEN and CDR2 SYDVKM come from the germline V gene. This CDR3 reads CASRPGGRNTEAFF. DNA of the CDR3: TGTGCCAGCAGACCGGGTGGTAGGAACACTGAAGCTTTCTTT.

V and J are TRBV6-4 and TRBJ1-1; perhaps TRBD1 as D (5 bases). This CDR3 has 15 residues. The germline CDR1 and CDR2 sequences are MRHNA and SNTAGT. V was shortened by 4 bases and J by 5 bases, with 17 bases between the two germline ends. The CDR3 here is CASSASSGRGTEAFF. The CDR3 nucleotides are TGTGCCAGCAGTGCATCTTCAGGGAGAGGGACTGAAGCTTTCTTT.

The chain links TRBV18 to TRBJ2-1; 7 nucleotides align to TRBD2. CDR1 is KGHSH, CDR2 LQKENI, per germline. Losses at the gene ends were 4 bases for V and 5 bases for J; bases not matched to a gene: 2. This CDR3 spans 13 amino acids. CDR3 DNA sequence: TGTGCCAGCTCACGGCTAGCGGACAATGAGCAGTTCTTC. This gives the protein CASSRLADNEQFF.

The J gene is TRBJ2-1, the V gene TRBV11-2, with 8 nucleotides matching TRBD1. The CDR3 covers 15 residues. CDR1 is SGHAT and CDR2 is FQNNGV in the germline V gene. Losses at the gene ends were 3 bases for V and 8 bases for J; bases not matched to a gene: 9. Written as DNA, the CDR3 is TGTGCCAGCAGCTTGGACAGGGTCGCTGTACATGAGCAGTTCTTC. This sequence encodes CASSLDRVAVHEQFF.

The chain joins TRBV6-1 to TRBJ2-7; D is unresolved. The CDR3 totals 13 residues. V was cut by 7 bases and J by 2 bases, with 12 bases left in between. Looked up from germline, CDR1 is MNHNS and CDR2 is SASEGT. In nucleotides, the CDR3 is TGTGCCAGCACCCGCGGAGCCACCTACGAGCAGTACTTC. The encoded protein is CASTRGATYEQYF.

There are a few counts of this clone. The gene calls are TRBV27 and TRBJ1-6; D is undetermined. The V end lost 6 bases, the J end lost 7 bases, and 13 bases lay between the germline ends. CDR1 and CDR2 from the germline V gene are MNHEY and SMNVEV (reference sequence). The CDR3 covers 14 residues. CDR3 amino acids: CASRLLGENSPLHF. CDR3 bases: TGTGCCAGCAGACTCCTTGGTGAAAATTCACCCCTCCACTTT.

The rearrangement joins TRBV5-1 to TRBJ1-4; possible D gene TRBD1, 5 bases. The V and J ends lost 3 bases and 7 bases respectively, with 13 bases between them. Germline V gene sequence: CDR1 SGHRS, CDR2 YFSETQ. The CDR3 is 14 amino acids. CDR3 bases: TGCGCCAGCAGCTCGGACGGGGGTCCTGAAAAACTGTTTTTT. It is translated as CASSSDGGPEKLFF.